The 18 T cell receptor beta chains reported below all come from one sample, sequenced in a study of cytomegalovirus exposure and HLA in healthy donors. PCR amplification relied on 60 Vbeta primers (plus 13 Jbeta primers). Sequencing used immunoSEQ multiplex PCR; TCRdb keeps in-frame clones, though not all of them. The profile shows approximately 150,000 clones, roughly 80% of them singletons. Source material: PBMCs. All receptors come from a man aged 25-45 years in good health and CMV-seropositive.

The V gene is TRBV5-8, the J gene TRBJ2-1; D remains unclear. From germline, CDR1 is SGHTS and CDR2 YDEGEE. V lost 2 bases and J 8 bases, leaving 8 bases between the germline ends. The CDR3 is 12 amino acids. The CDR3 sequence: CASSFAGYEQFF. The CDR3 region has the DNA TGTGCCAGCAGCTTTGCTGGCTATGAGCAGTTCTTC.

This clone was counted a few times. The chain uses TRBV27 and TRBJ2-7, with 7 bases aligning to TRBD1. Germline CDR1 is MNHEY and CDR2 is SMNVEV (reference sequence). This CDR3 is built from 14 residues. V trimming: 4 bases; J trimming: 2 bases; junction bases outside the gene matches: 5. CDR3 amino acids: CASSSRDSTYEQYF. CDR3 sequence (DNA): TGTGCCAGCAGTTCCCGGGACAGCACCTACGAGCAGTACTTC.

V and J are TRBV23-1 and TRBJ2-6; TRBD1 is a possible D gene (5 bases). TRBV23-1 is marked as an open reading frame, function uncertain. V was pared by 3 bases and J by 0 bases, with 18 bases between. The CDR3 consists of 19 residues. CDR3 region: CASSHYRGNECSGANVLTF. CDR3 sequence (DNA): TGCGCCAGCAGTCATTATAGGGGCAACGAATGCTCTGGGGCCAACGTCCTGACTTTC.

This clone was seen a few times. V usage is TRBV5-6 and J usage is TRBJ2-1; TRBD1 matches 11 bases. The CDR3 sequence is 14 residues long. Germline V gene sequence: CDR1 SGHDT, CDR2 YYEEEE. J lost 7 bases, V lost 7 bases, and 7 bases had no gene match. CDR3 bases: TGTGCCAGCCGTCCCGGGACAGGGGGTAATGAGCAGTTCTTC. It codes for CASRPGTGGNEQFF.

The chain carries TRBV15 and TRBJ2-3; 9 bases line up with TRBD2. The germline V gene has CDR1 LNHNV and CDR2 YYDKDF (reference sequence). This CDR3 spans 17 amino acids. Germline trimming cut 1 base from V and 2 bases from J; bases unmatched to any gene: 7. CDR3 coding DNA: TGTGCCACCAGCAGAGGACCGGGACTAGCTAACACAGATACGCAGTATTTT. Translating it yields CATSRGPGLANTDTQYF.

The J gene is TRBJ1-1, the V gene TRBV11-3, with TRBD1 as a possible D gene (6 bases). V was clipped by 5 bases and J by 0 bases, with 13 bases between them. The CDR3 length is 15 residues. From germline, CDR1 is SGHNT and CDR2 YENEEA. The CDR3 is CASSASDRMNTEAFF. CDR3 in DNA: TGTGCCAGCAGCGCCTCGGACAGAATGAACACTGAAGCTTTCTTT.

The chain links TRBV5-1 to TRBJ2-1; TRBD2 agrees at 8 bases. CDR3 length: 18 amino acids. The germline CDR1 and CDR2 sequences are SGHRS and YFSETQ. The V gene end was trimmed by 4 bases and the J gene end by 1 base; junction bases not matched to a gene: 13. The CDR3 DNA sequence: TGCGCCAGCAGCCCCCGGGGGGGGAGGCTCTTATCCTACAATGAGCAGTTCTTC. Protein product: CASSPRGGRLLSYNEQFF.

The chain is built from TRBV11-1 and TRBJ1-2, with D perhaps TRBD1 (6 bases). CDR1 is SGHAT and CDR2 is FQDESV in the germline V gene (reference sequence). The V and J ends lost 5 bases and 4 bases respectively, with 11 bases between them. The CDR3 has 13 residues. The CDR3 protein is CASSQDSFYGYTF. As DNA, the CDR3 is TGTGCCAGCAGCCAGGACAGTTTCTATGGCTACACCTTC.

The CDR3, as DNA: TGTGCCAGTATGCCGGGACAGGGTTGGGATACGCAGTATTTT. Its translation is CASMPGQGWDTQYF. The chain is built from TRBV19 and TRBJ2-3; TRBD1 matches at 9 bases. V shed 7 bases, J shed 6 bases, and the junction held 8 bases outside the gene matches. Germline lookup yields CDR1 LNHDA and CDR2 SQIVND (reference sequence). There are 14 residues in the CDR3.

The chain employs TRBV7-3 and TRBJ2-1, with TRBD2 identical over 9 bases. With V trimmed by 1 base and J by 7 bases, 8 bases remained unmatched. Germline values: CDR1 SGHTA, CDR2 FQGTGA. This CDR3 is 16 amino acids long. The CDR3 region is CASSLRAGGPVNEQFF. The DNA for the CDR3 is TGTGCCAGCAGCTTAAGGGCGGGAGGGCCCGTGAATGAGCAGTTCTTC. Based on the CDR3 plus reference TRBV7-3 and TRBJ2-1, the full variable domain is GAGVSQTPSNKVTEKGKYVELRCDPISGHTALYWYRQSLGQGPEFLIYFQGTGAADDSGLPNDRFFAVRPEGSVSTLKIQRTERGDSAVYLCASSLRAGGPVNEQFFGPGTRLTVL.

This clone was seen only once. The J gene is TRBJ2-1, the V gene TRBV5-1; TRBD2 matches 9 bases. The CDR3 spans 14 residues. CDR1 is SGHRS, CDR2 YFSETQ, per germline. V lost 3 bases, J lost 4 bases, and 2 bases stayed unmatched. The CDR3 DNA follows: TGCGCCAGCAGCTCTAGCGGGAATTACAATGAGCAGTTCTTC. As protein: CASSSSGNYNEQFF.

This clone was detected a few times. The CDR3 is CASSIRGGSRNQPQHF. CDR3 in DNA: TGTGCCAGTAGTATAAGAGGGGGCAGTCGGAATCAGCCCCAGCATTTT. The V gene is TRBV19, the J gene TRBJ1-5; 7 bases match TRBD1. Germline lookup yields CDR1 LNHDA and CDR2 SQIVND (reference sequence). V lost 2 bases, J lost 4 bases, and 8 bases stayed unmatched. CDR3 size: 16 residues.

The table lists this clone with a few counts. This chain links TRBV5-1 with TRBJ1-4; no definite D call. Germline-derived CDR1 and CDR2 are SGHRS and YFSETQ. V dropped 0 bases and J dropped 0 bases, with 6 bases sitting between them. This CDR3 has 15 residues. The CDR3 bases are TGCGCCAGCAGCTTGGGCGGCACAACTAATGAAAAACTGTTTTTT. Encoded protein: CASSLGGTTNEKLFF. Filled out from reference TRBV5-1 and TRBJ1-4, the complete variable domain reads KAGVTQTPRYLIKTRGQQVTLSCSPISGHRSVSWYQQTPGQGLQFLFEYFSETQRNKGNFPGRFSGRQFSNSRSEMNVSTLELGDSALYLCASSLGGTTNEKLFFGSGTQLSVL.

As DNA, the CDR3 is TGTGCCAGCAGCTCGACTAGCGGGAGGACAGATACGCAGTATTTT. Protein: CASSSTSGRTDTQYF. The rearrangement joins TRBV11-2 to TRBJ2-3, with 13 bases aligning to TRBD2. The germline CDR1 and CDR2 sequences are SGHAT and FQNNGV. The V and J ends lost 4 bases and 3 bases, in that order; junction bases with no gene match: 1. The CDR3 has 15 residues.

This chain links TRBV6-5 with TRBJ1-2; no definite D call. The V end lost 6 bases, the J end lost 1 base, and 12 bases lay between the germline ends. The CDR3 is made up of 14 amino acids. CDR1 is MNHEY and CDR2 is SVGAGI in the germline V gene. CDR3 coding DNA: TGTGCCAGCAGCGAAGACACGTATAACTATGGCTACACCTTC. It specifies CASSEDTYNYGYTF.

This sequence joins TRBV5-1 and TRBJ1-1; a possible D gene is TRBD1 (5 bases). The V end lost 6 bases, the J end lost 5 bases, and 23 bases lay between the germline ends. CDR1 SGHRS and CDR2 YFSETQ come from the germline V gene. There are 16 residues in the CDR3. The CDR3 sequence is CASTGGILVQGTEAFF. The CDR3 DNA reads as TGCGCCAGCACCGGCGGGATTCTTGTTCAGGGAACTGAAGCTTTCTTT.

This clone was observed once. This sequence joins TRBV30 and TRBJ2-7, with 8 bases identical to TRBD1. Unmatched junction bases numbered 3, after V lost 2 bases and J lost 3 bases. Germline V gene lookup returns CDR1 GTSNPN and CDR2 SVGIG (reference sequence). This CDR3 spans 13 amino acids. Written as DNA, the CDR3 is TGTGCCTGGAGTTGGACAGGGTTCTACGAGCAGTACTTC. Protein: CAWSWTGFYEQYF.

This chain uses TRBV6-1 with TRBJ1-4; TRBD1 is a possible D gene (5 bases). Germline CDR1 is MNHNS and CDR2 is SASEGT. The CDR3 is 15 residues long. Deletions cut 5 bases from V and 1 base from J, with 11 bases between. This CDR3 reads CASSLGGRTNEKLFF. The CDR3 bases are TGTGCCAGCAGTTTGGGGGGGAGAACTAATGAAAAACTGTTTTTT.